At least ten counts were recorded for the clone carrying this T cell receptor (beta chain). Its antigen is still unknown. Sample time point: healthy volunteer bleed at 2 weeks. From whole blood left unfractionated, total RNA was extracted. These data belong to a study of human T cells and chemical hapten exposure. Findings and caveats of the study: No shift was seen in TCRs above 1 in 1000 frequency with DPC sensitization.

One entry per CDR3 protein results from TCRdb running MiXCR on the RACE reads. Among tens of thousands of distinct CDR3 sequences listed, roughly 4% were seen once. Trimming left V 5 bases short and J 3 bases short, with 14 bases between. CDR1 and CDR2 from the germline V gene are SGHRS and YFSETQ. CDR3 length: 15 amino acids. This chain connects TRBV5-1 to TRBJ2-2, with D perhaps TRBD1 (5 bases). The TCR was taken from a female donor in good health. Some clones in this sample may be carry-over from other donors' samples. Sequenced material: whole blood. The CDR3 protein is CASRNPQGDTGELFF. The CDR3 DNA sequence: TGCGCCAGCAGAAATCCGCAGGGCGACACCGGGGAGCTGTTTTTT.